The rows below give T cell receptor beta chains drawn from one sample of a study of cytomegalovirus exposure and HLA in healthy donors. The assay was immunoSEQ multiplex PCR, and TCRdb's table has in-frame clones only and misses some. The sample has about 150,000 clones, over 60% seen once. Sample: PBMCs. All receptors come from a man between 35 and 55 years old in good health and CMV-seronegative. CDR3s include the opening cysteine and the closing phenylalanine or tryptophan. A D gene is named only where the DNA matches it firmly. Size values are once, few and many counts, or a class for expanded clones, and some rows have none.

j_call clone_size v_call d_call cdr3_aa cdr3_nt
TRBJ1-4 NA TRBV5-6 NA CASSPYLLATNEKLFF TGTGCCAGCAGCCCCTACCTACTAGCAACTAATGAAAAACTGTTTTTT
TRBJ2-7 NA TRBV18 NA CASSPPRQTMRAYEQYF TGTGCCAGCTCACCACCGAGGCAGACTATGAGGGCCTACGAGCAGTACTTC
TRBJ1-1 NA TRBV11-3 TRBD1 CASSAAGTVNTEAFF TGTGCCAGCAGCGCGGCCGGGACAGTGAACACTGAAGCTTTCTTT
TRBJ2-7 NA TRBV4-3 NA CASSQEGGLSYEQYF TGCGCCAGCAGCCAGGAGGGGGGGCTATCCTACGAGCAGTACTTC
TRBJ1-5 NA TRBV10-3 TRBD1 CAISESTRQGEQPQHF TGTGCCATCAGTGAGTCGACTCGACAGGGTGAACAGCCCCAGCATTTT
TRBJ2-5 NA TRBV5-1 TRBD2 CASSLETSGGKTQYF TGCGCCAGCAGCTTGGAGACTAGCGGGGGGAAGACCCAGTACTTC
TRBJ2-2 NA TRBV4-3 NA CASSPASTPDTGELFF TGCGCCAGCAGCCCAGCGAGTACCCCGGACACCGGGGAGCTGTTTTTT
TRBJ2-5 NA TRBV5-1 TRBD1 CASSLPGTGEETQYF TGCGCCAGCAGCTTGCCAGGGACAGGGGAAGAGACCCAGTACTTC
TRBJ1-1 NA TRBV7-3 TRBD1 CASSFPGQGLISSSTEAFF TGTGCCAGCAGCTTCCCCGGACAGGGATTAATATCAAGTAGCACTGAAGCTTTCTTT
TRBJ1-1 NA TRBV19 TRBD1 CASSSRTGSNTEAFF TGTGCCAGTAGTTCTAGGACAGGTTCGAACACTGAAGCTTTCTTT
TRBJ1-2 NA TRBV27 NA CASSFGGNYGYTF TGTGCCAGCAGTTTCGGGGGAAACTATGGCTACACCTTC
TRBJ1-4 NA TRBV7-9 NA CASSLRDIATNEKLFF TGTGCCAGCAGCTTAAGAGACATCGCAACTAATGAAAAACTGTTTTTT
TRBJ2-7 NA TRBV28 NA CASSLAADHYEQYF TGTGCCAGCAGTTTAGCAGCGGACCACTACGAGCAGTACTTC
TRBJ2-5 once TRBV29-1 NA CSVEGTQDRAGETQYF TGCAGCGTTGAAGGGACCCAAGACAGGGCGGGGGAGACCCAGTACTTC
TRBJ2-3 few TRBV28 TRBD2 CASIGGTPGPDTQYF TGTGCCAGCATCGGGGGGACCCCGGGCCCAGATACGCAGTATTTT
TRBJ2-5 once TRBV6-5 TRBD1 CASRPDRDGETQYF TGTGCCAGCAGACCAGACAGGGATGGGGAGACCCAGTACTTC